This TCR beta chain was sequenced in a study of blood T cell repertoires in COVID-19. At the level of the study: There were acute and convalescent COVID-19 samples, and they came from the United States, Italy and Spain. The analysed material was cDNA or gDNA that came from T cells, B-cell-depleted T cells, or PBMCs.

CDR3 length equals 15 residues. CDR1 is SGHNT, CDR2 YYREEE, per germline (reference sequence). The V and J ends lost 2 bases and 7 bases, in that order; junction bases with no gene match: 11. Authors' data handling: Amplification of reference gene primers provided the estimated nucleated cell counts. Produced via immunoSEQ multiplex PCR; TCRdb's table is partial and in-frame only. V and J calls and clone size are given by that table; D and trimming were obtained from the DNA. The table includes 20,000 to 30,000 clones, more than 70% detected once. The specimen was peripheral blood. The source is a human donor in a cohort sampled during active COVID-19. V and J are TRBV5-4 and TRBJ2-7; 8 bases match TRBD1. The CDR3 sequence: CASSFPTQGVGEQYF. Here the CDR3 DNA reads TGTGCCAGCAGCTTTCCTACACAGGGGGTCGGGGAGCAGTACTTC.